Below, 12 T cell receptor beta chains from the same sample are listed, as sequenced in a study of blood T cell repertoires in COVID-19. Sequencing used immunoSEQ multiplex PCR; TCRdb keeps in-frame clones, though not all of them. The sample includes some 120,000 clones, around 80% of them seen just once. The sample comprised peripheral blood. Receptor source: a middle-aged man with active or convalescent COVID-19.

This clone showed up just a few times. The CDR3 DNA reads as TGTGCCAGCAGCGTAGCGACGGGGGGAGATGGCTACACCTTC. Residues: CASSVATGGDGYTF. The rearrangement joins TRBV9 to TRBJ1-2; possibly TRBD1 for D (5 bases). V shed 0 bases and J shed 6 bases, with 12 bases lying between them. Germline CDR1 SGDLS, CDR2 YYNGEE. The CDR3 length is 14 residues. The variable domain in full, with the rest retrieved from reference TRBV9 and TRBJ1-2, is DSGVTQTPKHLITATGQRVTLRCSPRSGDLSVYWYQQSLDQGLQFLIQYYNGEERAKGNILERFSAQQFPDLHSELNLSSLELGDSALYFCASSVATGGDGYTFGSGTRLTVV.

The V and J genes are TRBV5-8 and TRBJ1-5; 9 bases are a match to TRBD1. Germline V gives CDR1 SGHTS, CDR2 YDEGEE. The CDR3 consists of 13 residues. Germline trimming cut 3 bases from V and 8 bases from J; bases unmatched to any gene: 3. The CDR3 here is CASSWDREKPQHF. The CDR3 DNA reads TGTGCCAGCAGCTGGGACAGGGAGAAGCCCCAGCATTTT.

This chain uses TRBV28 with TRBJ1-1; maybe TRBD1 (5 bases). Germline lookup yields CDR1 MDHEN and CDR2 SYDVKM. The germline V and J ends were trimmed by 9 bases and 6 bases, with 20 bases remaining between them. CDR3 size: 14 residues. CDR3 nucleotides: TGTGCCAGTCGATCAGGGCAGCAGCCCCCTGAAGCTTTCTTT. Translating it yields CASRSGQQPPEAFF.

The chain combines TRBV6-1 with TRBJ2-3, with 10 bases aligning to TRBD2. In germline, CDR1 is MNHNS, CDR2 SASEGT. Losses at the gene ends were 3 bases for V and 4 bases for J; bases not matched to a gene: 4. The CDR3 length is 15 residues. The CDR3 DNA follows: TGTGCCAGCAGTGAGGTACTAGCGGGGTCAGATACGCAGTATTTT. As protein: CASSEVLAGSDTQYF.

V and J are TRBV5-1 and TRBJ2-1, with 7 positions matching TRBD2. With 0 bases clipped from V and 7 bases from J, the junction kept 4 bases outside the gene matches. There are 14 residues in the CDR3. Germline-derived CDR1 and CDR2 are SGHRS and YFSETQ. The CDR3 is CASSLVGGANEQFF. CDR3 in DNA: TGCGCCAGCAGCTTGGTGGGAGGGGCGAATGAGCAGTTCTTC.

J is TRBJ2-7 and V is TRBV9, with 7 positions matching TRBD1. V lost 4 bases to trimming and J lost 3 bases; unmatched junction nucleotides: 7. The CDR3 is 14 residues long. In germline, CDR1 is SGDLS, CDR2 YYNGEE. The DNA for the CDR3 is TGTGCCAGCAGCCCTAACAGACAGGGCTACGAGCAGTACTTC. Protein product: CASSPNRQGYEQYF.

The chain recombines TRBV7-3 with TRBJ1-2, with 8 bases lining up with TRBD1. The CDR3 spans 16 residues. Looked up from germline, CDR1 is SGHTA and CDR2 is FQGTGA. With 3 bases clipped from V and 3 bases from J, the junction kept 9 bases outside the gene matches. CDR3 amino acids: CASSLGRGQADYGYTF. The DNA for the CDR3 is TGTGCCAGCAGCTTGGGTAGGGGACAGGCGGACTATGGCTACACCTTC.

The CDR3 reads CASSYSSPLNGNTIYF. The CDR3 DNA follows: TGTGCCAGCAGTTACTCGAGCCCTCTTAATGGAAACACCATATATTTT. The J gene is TRBJ1-3, the V gene TRBV6-2 or TRBV6-3; D is undetermined. The V end was cut by 0 bases, the J end by 3 bases, with 12 bases between. CDR3 length equals 16 residues. CDR1 MNHEY and CDR2 SVGEGT come from the germline V gene.

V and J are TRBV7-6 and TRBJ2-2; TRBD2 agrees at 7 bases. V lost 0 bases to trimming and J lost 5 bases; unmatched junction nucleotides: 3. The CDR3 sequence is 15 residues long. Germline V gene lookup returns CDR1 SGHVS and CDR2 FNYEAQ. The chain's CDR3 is CASSLAGGLTGELFF. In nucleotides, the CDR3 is TGTGCCAGCAGCTTAGCGGGAGGGCTTACCGGGGAGCTGTTTTTT.

As DNA, the CDR3 is TGTGCCACCAGCAGACAGGGGGGAGATTCTGGGGCCAACGTCCTGACTTTC. It is translated as CATSRQGGDSGANVLTF. The J gene is TRBJ2-6, the V gene TRBV15; tentative D call: TRBD1 (7 bases). Germline V gene data show CDR1 as LNHNV and CDR2 as YYDKDF (reference sequence). V was cut by 2 bases and J by 1 base, with 12 bases left in between. This CDR3 is 17 amino acids long.

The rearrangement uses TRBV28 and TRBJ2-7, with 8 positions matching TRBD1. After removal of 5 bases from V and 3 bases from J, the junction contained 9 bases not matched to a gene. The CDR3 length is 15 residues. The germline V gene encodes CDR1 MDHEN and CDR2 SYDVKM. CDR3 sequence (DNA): TGTGCCAGCAGTCTCTCGACAGGGGCCCGCTACGAGCAGTACTTC. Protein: CASSLSTGARYEQYF.

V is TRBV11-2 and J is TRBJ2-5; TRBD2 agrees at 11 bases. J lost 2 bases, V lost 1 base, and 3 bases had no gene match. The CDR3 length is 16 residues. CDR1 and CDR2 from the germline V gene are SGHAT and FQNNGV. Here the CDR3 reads CASSLGLAGPQETQYF. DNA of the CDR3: TGTGCCAGCAGCTTAGGACTAGCGGGGCCACAAGAGACCCAGTACTTC.